This TCR beta chain was captured by sequencing in a study of cytomegalovirus exposure and HLA in healthy donors. Background on the study: The roughly 120 million unique TCR beta sequences, from around 200 million T cells, were found by an earlier analysis.

The PCR had 60 Vbeta and 13 Jbeta primers. Only in-frame clones appear in the TCRdb table, and some are missing; sequencing was by immunoSEQ multiplex PCR. The sample yields around 150,000 clones, just under 80% seen once. Donors likely had unrecorded immune exposures despite being nominally healthy when sampled. This donor lacks a recorded CMV serostatus. Points on this clone: The antigen remains undetermined.

Whole-study findings and limits: Prediction of most subjects' HLA-A and HLA-B alleles by TCR beta sequences was reportedly accurate.

The CDR3 sequence is 12 residues long. Looked up from germline, CDR1 is ENHRY and CDR2 is SYGVKD. V was trimmed by 4 bases and J by 1 base, leaving 4 bases between them. The chain joins TRBV10-3 to TRBJ1-1; D unclear. Specimen: PBMCs. The sequence was obtained from a man aged 30-40 years in good health. The CDR3 region has the DNA TGTGCCATCAGTGGAGCGAACACTGAAGCTTTCTTT. This encodes CAISGANTEAFF.